The clone carrying this T cell receptor (beta chain) was counted once. Antigen unknown. PCR was performed a second time for roughly 6 to 12 cycles using a sample-barcoded 5' primer and a J-beta primer mix. Per-sample output comprised a minimum of 2.5 million paired-end reads containing CDR3. Via MiXCR, TCRdb re-called the 5' RACE reads, giving one row per CDR3 protein. The repertoire consists of around 1,500,000 distinct CDR3 sequences, with 42% occurring once and the leading ten covering 7.9%. This sample was included in a study of blood T cells in healthy people across ages. The CDR3 has 15 amino acids. V was shortened by 1 base and J by 5 bases, with 14 bases between the two germline ends. Germline loops: CDR1 SEHNR, CDR2 FQNEAQ (reference sequence). Whole-study findings and limits: Donor CMV status was unknown, possibly confounding expanded clonotype changes. Greater diversity and more naive CD4+ cells were seen in long-lived donors than in aged donors.

The V and J genes are TRBV7-9 and TRBJ2-5; D unclear. The sample taken for sequencing was blood. The clonotype comes from a woman younger than 30 in good health. The CDR3 DNA follows: TGTGCCAGCAGCTTAGGGTTGGCTTATGAGGAGACCCAGTACTTC. The encoded protein is CASSLGLAYEETQYF.